There are a few counts of the clone carrying this T cell receptor beta chain. Through Arm-PCR of CDR3 regions and iRepertoire HTBI primers, TCR beta libraries were built. TCRdb re-called the multiplex PCR reads through MiXCR, storing one row per CDR3 protein. The sample shows about 610,000 distinct CDR3 sequences, roughly 15% of them seen only once. The CDR3 length is 15 residues. Germline CDR1 and CDR2: LNHDA and SQIVND (reference sequence). V gave up 2 bases and J gave up 6 bases; unmatched junction bases: 9. This specimen comes from a study of regulatory T cells in long-lasting Graves disease. The time point was: newly diagnosed GD, antithyroid drugs for less than 3 months. PBMCs provided the RNA from which the TCR library was made. These same data were also listed under a study on T cells in Graves' hyperthyroidism and ophthalmopathy.

The chain has TRBV19 and TRBJ2-7; 8 positions match TRBD2. The TCR comes from a man between 18 and 35 years old with Graves disease. Sequences were derived from peripheral blood mononuclear cells (PBMCs), sampled at new diagnosis, from a patient treated with antithyroid drugs. The CDR3 region is CASSITVSGKTEQYF. The CDR3 DNA follows: TGTGCCAGTAGTATAACGGTTAGCGGGAAGACCGAGCAGTACTTC.